This T cell receptor beta chain was recorded in a study of regulatory T cells in long-lasting Graves disease. Study-wide background: Patients with new Graves' disease had used antithyroid drugs below 3 months.

Indicated time point: newly diagnosed GD, antithyroid drugs for less than 3 months. Preparation of the TCR library used RNA extracted from PBMCs. Arm-PCR with iRepertoire HTBI primers amplified the CDR3 regions for these TCR beta libraries. TCRdb ran MiXCR on the multiplex PCR reads and lists one entry per CDR3 protein. The sample includes about 350,000 distinct CDR3 sequences, around 15% of them seen just once. Germline loops: CDR1 DFQATT, CDR2 SNEGSKA (reference sequence). V dropped 3 bases and J dropped 5; count of bases not matched to a gene: 6. The CDR3 is 13 amino acids. This clonotype came up many times. These data also featured in a second study, about T cells in Graves' hyperthyroidism and ophthalmopathy. This second report adds: The diagnostic basis comprised clinical symptoms, serum thyroxine and TRAb, thyroid ultrasound and orbital computed tomography. Most clonotypes expanded in thyroid above 0.001 were likewise present in blood.

The sample here was peripheral blood mononuclear cells (PBMCs), taken at new diagnosis, from a patient treated with antithyroid drugs. This chain joins TRBV20-1 and TRBJ2-5; 7 nucleotides line up with TRBD2. The TCR comes from a man in his forties with Graves disease. The CDR3 DNA reads as TGCAGTGCTAGGGGGATGCGGGGGGAGACCCAGTACTTC. This sequence encodes CSARGMRGETQYF.